This record concerns one T cell receptor (beta chain) sequence. Its antigen is not identified. Sample time point: patch test 1, 2 weeks after DPC sensitization. As to treatment: therapeutic diphenylcyclopropenone sensitization with weekly scalp DPC. Using its own MiXCR run on the RACE reads, TCRdb lists one record per CDR3 protein. In the table there are 80,000 to 100,000 distinct CDR3 sequences, roughly 7.6% of which are singletons. This sample was included in a study of human T cells and chemical hapten exposure. Notes on the study in general: Expanded TCRs formed significantly more large CDR3 similarity clusters than controls.

The sequenced sample was whole blood, obtained in connection with sensitization to the hapten diphenylcyclopropenone (DPC). This TCR was sampled from a woman between 25 and 40 years old with alopecia areata. Some clones in this sample may be carry-over from other donors' samples.

In nucleotides, the CDR3 is TGTGCCAGCAGTGTCGCCAGGGCTGGCAATCAGCCCCAGCATTTT. Its protein product is CASSVARAGNQPQHF. The chain links TRBV2 to TRBJ1-5; TRBD1 is a possible D gene (5 bases). CDR1 and CDR2 (germline): SNHLY, FYNNEI. With 4 bases removed from V and 2 bases from J, the gap between germline ends came to 12 bases. CDR3 size: 15 residues.